These T cell receptor beta chains were read from a single sample in a study of blood T cell repertoires in COVID-19. Sequencing was performed with immunoSEQ multiplex PCR; in TCRdb, only in-frame clones are kept and a portion is missing. Among roughly 180,000 clones listed, around 80% were seen once. Sample: PBMCs or T cells enriched from blood (not recorded which). The receptor set was obtained from an older woman who had recovered from COVID-19. The CDR3 runs from the conserved cysteine through the conserved F or W. The D gene is left open where the match is weak. Clone size is not always given. Where it is, it says once, few, many or a class for expanded clones.

d_call,j_call,v_call,clone_size,cdr3_nt,cdr3_aa
TRBD2,TRBJ2-2,TRBV9,many,TGTGCCAGCAGCCCCGCCGCGGGAGCCTCCGGGGAGCTGTTTTTT,CASSPAAGASGELFF
.,TRBJ1-1,TRBV11-2,.,TGTGCCAGCAGCTTAGGTACAAGGGGACTAGAAGCTTTCTTT,CASSLGTRGLEAFF
.,TRBJ2-5,TRBV7-2,.,TGTGCCAGCAGCTTAGCGCGCGAGACCCAGTACTTC,CASSLARETQYF
.,TRBJ1-2,TRBV5-1,.,TGCGCCAGCAGCTTAGAGATCTCTCTAGGAGGTGGCTACACCTTC,CASSLEISLGGGYTF
.,TRBJ1-4,TRBV5-4,.,TGTGCCAGCAGCCCTGCACCCACCGCGAGCAGGGAAAAACTGTTTTTT,CASSPAPTASREKLFF
TRBD2,TRBJ2-5,TRBV7-2,.,TGTGCCAGCAGCTTTCAGCGGGGGGAGCAGACCCAGTACTTC,CASSFQRGEQTQYF
.,TRBJ1-6,TRBV14,.,TGTGCCAGCAGCCAAGATATGAGGCTACCCCTCCACTTT,CASSQDMRLPLHF
TRBD1,TRBJ1-1,TRBV6-5,.,TGTGCCAGCAGTCCCGGGACAGCTGAAGCTTTCTTT,CASSPGTAEAFF
.,TRBJ2-1,TRBV11-2,.,TGTGCCAGCAGCTTATACAGATACGCCTTCTCCTACAATGAGCAGTTCTTC,CASSLYRYAFSYNEQFF
.,TRBJ1-2,TRBV5-6,.,TGTGCCAGCAGCTCTTACTATGGCTACACCTTC,CASSSYYGYTF
.,TRBJ1-2,TRBV19,.,TGTGCCAGTAGTATGAGGGTGCTAAACGATGGCTACACCTTC,CASSMRVLNDGYTF
.,TRBJ1-4,TRBV7-8,.,TGTGCCAGCAGCAGGAGTAATGAAAAACTGTTTTTT,CASSRSNEKLFF
.,TRBJ1-1,TRBV4-1,.,TGCGCCAGCAGCCAAGATATGGTGGCCAGGAACACTGAAGCTTTCTTT,CASSQDMVARNTEAFF
.,TRBJ1-2,TRBV11-2,.,TGTGCCAGCAGCTCTACAAGAGGCTATGGCTACACCTTC,CASSSTRGYGYTF
.,TRBJ1-6,TRBV29-1,few,TGCAGCGCTAGGACCGACCGGGGGAATTCACCCCTCCACTTT,CSARTDRGNSPLHF
TRBD1,TRBJ1-4,TRBV3-1/TRBV3-2,.,TGTGCCAGCAGCTCCTGGGACAGGGGGCGCGGGGAACTGTTTTTT,CASSSWDRGRGELFF
.,TRBJ2-1,TRBV7-9,.,TGTGCCAGCAGCTTAGATCGGGGTCGGCAGTTCTTC,CASSLDRGRQFF
.,TRBJ1-1,TRBV29-1,few,TGCAGCGGAAAGAGCGACACTGAAGCTTTCTTT,CSGKSDTEAFF
.,TRBJ1-1,TRBV9,.,TGTGCCAGCAGCTCATCCACAGGGCTTGTGGGAACTGAAGCTTTCTTT,CASSSSTGLVGTEAFF
TRBD1,TRBJ1-2,TRBV19,.,TGTGCCAGTAGTCCCGGACAGGTTACTAACTATGGCTACACCTTC,CASSPGQVTNYGYTF
TRBD1,TRBJ2-3,TRBV4-2,.,TGTGCCAGCAGCCGAGGACAGGGGGATGACCCCTACACAGATACGCAGTATTTT,CASSRGQGDDPYTDTQYF
.,TRBJ1-2,TRBV9,once,TGTGCCAGCAGCGTAGAAGAGGGGGTAGGGCAGACCAACTATGGCTACACCTTC,CASSVEEGVGQTNYGYTF
TRBD2,TRBJ2-3,TRBV7-3,.,TGTGCCAGCAGCCGCTATGGGGGAGGGAGCACAGATACGCAGTATTTT,CASSRYGGGSTDTQYF
.,TRBJ1-6,TRBV5-4,.,TGTGCCAGCAGCTTAGGACACAATAATTCACCCCTCCACTTT,CASSLGHNNSPLHF
.,TRBJ1-5,TRBV15,.,TGTGCCACCAGCAGAGGGCACCCTTTGCCCCAGCATTTT,CATSRGHPLPQHF
TRBD2,TRBJ2-5,TRBV5-4,.,TGTGCCAGCAGCGGGGGGACTAGCGTCCAAGAGACCCAGTACTTC,CASSGGTSVQETQYF
.,TRBJ2-7,TRBV9,.,TGTGCCAGCAGCGTAGGGCTCACCTACGAGCAGTACTTC,CASSVGLTYEQYF
TRBD1,TRBJ2-7,TRBV29-1,.,TGCAGCGGCCGGACAGGGACCTACGAGCAGTACTTC,CSGRTGTYEQYF
TRBD1,TRBJ2-1,TRBV7-9,.,TGTGCCAGCAGCTCGGGACAGGGGGCCCGGAGCTCCTACAATGAGCAGTTCTTC,CASSSGQGARSSYNEQFF
TRBD1,TRBJ2-2,TRBV5-6,.,TGTGCCAGCAGCTTGGCCGCCGACAGGGAATACACCGGGGAGCTGTTTTTT,CASSLAADREYTGELFF
TRBD1,TRBJ2-7,TRBV2,few,TGTGCCAGCAGCAAAGCCGGGACAGGAGCCTACGAGCAGTACTTC,CASSKAGTGAYEQYF
.,TRBJ2-6,TRBV2,once,TGTGCCAGCAGTATCCACGGGGGCTCTGGGGCCAACGTCCTGACTTTC,CASSIHGGSGANVLTF
.,TRBJ2-2,TRBV9,.,TGTGCCAGCAGCGTAGCAACGGGAGCCGGGGAGCTGTTTTTT,CASSVATGAGELFF
TRBD1,TRBJ1-2,TRBV24-1,.,TGTGCCACCAGTGACCCGGACAGGGATTATGGCTACACCTTC,CATSDPDRDYGYTF
TRBD2,TRBJ2-7,TRBV28,once,TGTGCCACCCGACTAGCGATCTCCTACGAGCAGTACTTC,CATRLAISYEQYF
.,TRBJ2-1,TRBV9,.,TGTGCCAGCAGCTATGATGGAGGGGGGGCACTTGAGCAGTTCTTC,CASSYDGGGALEQFF
.,TRBJ2-3,TRBV16,.,TGTGCCAGCAGCCAAGTACCCAGGGCTACAGATACGCAGTATTTT,CASSQVPRATDTQYF
.,TRBJ2-3,TRBV5-1,.,TGCGCCAGCAGCCTACCTTCGTCAGATACGCAGTATTTT,CASSLPSSDTQYF
.,TRBJ1-6,TRBV27,once,TGTGCCAGCAGTTTTGTAGGGGTTCGGTCACCCCTCCACTTT,CASSFVGVRSPLHF
TRBD1,TRBJ1-2,TRBV4-1,.,TGCGCCAGCAGCCAAGAGGACAGGGGTGGCTATGGCTACACCTTC,CASSQEDRGGYGYTF
.,TRBJ2-7,TRBV18,.,TGTGCCAGCTCACCGAGAATCGTATCCAGGGGCTACGAGCAGTACTTC,CASSPRIVSRGYEQYF
TRBD1,TRBJ2-7,TRBV5-1,once,TGCGCCAGCAGCTCCGGACAGGGTTCCTACGAGCAGTACTTC,CASSSGQGSYEQYF
.,TRBJ1-6,TRBV5-1,.,TGCGCCAGCAGCCCTTTACAGGGTGTAGGTTCACCCCTCCACTTT,CASSPLQGVGSPLHF
.,TRBJ1-1,TRBV5-1,.,TGCGCCAGCAGCTTGAGACCGGGCCTAGGGGCTGAAGCTTTCTTT,CASSLRPGLGAEAFF
TRBD1,TRBJ1-2,TRBV5-1,few,TGCGCCAGCAGCTCGGCCCAAACAGGGGGCGTTGGCTACACCTTC,CASSSAQTGGVGYTF
TRBD2,TRBJ2-7,TRBV18,.,TGTGCCAGCTCAAGCGGGGTGCTCCTGGAGCAGTACTTC,CASSSGVLLEQYF